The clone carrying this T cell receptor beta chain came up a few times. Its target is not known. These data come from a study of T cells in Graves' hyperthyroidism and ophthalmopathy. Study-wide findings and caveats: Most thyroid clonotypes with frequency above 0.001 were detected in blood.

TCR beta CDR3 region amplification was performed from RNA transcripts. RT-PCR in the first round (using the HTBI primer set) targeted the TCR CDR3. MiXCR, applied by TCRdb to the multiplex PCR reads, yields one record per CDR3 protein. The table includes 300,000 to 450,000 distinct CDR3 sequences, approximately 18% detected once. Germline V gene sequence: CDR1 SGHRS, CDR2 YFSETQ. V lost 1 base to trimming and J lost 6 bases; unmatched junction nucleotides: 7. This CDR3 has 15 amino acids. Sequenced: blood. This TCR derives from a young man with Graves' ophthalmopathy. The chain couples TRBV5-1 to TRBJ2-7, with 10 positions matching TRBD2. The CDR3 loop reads CASSLLAGEGREQYF. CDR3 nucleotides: TGCGCCAGCAGCTTGCTAGCGGGAGAAGGCCGCGAGCAGTACTTC.